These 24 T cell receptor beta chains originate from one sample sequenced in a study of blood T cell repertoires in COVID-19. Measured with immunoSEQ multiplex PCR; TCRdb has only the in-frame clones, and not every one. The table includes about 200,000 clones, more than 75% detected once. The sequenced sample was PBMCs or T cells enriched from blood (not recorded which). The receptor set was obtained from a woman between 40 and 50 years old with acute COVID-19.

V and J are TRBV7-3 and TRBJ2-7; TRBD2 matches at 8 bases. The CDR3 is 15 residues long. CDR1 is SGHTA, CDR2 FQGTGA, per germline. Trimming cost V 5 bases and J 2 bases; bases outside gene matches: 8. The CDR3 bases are TGTGCCAGCAGCCCCCGCGCTAGCGGGCCCTACGAGCAGTACTTC. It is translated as CASSPRASGPYEQYF.

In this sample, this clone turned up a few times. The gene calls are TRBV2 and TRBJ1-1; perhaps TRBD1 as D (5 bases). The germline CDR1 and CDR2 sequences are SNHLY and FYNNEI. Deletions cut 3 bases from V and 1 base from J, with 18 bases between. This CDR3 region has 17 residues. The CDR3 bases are TGTGCCAGCAGTGATCTGCAGGGTCAAATGTGGAACACTGAAGCTTTCTTT. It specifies CASSDLQGQMWNTEAFF.

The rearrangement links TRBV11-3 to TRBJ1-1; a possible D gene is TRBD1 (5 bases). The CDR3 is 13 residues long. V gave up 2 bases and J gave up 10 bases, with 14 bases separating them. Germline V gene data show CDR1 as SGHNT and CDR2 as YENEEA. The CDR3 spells CASSLTQGSRAFF. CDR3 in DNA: TGTGCCAGCAGCTTAACTCAGGGAAGTCGAGCTTTCTTT.

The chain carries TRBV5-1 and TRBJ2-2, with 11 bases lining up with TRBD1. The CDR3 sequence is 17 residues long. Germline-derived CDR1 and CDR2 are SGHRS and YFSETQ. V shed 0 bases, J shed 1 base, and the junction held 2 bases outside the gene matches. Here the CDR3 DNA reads TGCGCCAGCAGCTTGGAGGGGACAGGGGGGAACACCGGGGAGCTGTTTTTT. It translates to CASSLEGTGGNTGELFF.

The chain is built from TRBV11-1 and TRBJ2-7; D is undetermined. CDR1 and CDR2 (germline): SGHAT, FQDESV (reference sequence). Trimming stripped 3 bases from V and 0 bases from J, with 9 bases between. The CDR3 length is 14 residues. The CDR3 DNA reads TGTGCCAGCAGCTTGAGGCCAAGCTCCTACGAGCAGTACTTC. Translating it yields CASSLRPSSYEQYF.

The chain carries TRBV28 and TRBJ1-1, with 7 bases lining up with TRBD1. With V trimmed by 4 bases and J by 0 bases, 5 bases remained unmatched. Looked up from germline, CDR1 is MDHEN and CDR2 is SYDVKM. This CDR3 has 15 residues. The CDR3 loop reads CASSWGTALNTEAFF. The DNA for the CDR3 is TGTGCCAGCAGTTGGGGGACAGCTCTGAACACTGAAGCTTTCTTT.

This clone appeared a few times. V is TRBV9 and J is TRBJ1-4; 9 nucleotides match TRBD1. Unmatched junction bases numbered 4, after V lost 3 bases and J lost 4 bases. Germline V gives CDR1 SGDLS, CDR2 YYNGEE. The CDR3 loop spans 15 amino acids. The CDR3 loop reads CASSARDRDNEKLFF. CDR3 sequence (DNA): TGTGCCAGCAGCGCCCGGGACAGGGATAATGAAAAACTGTTTTTT.

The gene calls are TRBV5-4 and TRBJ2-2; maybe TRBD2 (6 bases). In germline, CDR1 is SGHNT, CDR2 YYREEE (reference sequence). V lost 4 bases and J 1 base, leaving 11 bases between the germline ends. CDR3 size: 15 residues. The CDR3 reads CASSPTRGNTGELFF. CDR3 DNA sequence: TGTGCCAGCAGCCCGACGCGGGGGAACACCGGGGAGCTGTTTTTT.

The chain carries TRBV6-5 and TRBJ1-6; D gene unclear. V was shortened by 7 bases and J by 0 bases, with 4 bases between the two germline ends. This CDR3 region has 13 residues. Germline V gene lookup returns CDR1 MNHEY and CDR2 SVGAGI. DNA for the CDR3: TGTGCCAGCACCAGCTCCTATAATTCACCCCTCCACTTT. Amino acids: CASTSSYNSPLHF.

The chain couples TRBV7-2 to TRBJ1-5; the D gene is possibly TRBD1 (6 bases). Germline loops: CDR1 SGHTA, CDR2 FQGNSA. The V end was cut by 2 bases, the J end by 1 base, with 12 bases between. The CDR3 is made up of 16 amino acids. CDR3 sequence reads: CASSLNRAASNQPQHF. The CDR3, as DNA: TGTGCCAGCAGCTTAAACAGGGCGGCCAGCAATCAGCCCCAGCATTTT.

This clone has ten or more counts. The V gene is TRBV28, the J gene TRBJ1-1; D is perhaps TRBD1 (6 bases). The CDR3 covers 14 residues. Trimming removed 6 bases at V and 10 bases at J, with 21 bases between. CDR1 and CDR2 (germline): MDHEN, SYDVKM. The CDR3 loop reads CASRTPTPGRGAFF. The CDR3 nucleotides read TGTGCCAGCAGAACGCCGACCCCCGGCAGGGGAGCTTTCTTT.

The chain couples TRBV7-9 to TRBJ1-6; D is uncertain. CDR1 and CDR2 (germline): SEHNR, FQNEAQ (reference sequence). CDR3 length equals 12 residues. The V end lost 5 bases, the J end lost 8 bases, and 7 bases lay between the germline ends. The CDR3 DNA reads TGTGCCAGCAGCGCCGGGGATTCACCCCTCCACTTT. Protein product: CASSAGDSPLHF. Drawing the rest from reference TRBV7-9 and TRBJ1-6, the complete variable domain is DTGVSQNPRHKITKRGQNVTFRCDPISEHNRLYWYRQTLGQGPEFLTYFQNEAQLEKSRLLSDRFSAERPKGSFSTLEIQRTEQGDSAMYLCASSAGDSPLHFGNGTRLTVT.

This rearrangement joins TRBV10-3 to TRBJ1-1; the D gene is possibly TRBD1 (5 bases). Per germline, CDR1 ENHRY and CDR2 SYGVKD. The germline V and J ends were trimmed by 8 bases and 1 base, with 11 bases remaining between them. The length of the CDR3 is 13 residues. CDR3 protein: CAIGAEKNTEAFF. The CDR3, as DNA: TGTGCCATCGGGGCGGAAAAGAACACTGAAGCTTTCTTT.

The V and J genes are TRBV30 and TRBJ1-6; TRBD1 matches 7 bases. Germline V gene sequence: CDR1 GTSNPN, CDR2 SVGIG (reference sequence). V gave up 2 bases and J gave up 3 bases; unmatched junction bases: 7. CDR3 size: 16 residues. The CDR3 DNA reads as TGTGCCTGGAGTCAGGGGGGCCCAGGCTATAATTCACCCCTCCACTTT. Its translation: CAWSQGGPGYNSPLHF.

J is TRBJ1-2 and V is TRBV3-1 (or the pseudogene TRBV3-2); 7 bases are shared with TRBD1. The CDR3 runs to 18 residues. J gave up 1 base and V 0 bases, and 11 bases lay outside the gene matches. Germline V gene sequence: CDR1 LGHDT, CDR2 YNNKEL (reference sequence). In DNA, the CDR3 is TGTGCCAGCAGCCAAGATCCGGAAGGGGGCGCTTATAACTATGGCTACACCTTC. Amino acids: CASSQDPEGGAYNYGYTF.

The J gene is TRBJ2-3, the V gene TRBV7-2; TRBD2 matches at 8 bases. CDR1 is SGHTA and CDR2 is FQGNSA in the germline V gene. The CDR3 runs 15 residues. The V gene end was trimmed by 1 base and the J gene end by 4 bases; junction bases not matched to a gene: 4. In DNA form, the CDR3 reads TGTGCCAGCAGCTTAGACCGAGCGGGGGCAGATACGCAGTATTTT. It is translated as CASSLDRAGADTQYF.

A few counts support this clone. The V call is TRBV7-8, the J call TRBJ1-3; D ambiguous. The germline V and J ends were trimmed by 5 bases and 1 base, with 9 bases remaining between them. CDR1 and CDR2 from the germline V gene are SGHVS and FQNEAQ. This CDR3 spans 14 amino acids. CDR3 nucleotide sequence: TGTGCCAGCAGCGCCGGAGGTTCTGGAAACACCATATATTTT. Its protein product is CASSAGGSGNTIYF.

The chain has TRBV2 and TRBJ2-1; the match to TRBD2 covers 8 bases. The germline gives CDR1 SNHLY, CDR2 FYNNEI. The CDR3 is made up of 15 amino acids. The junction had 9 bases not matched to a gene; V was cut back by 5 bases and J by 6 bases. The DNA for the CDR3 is TGTGCCAGCAGTCCCCCGGGACTAGAAGGCAATGAGCAGTTCTTC. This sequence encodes CASSPPGLEGNEQFF.

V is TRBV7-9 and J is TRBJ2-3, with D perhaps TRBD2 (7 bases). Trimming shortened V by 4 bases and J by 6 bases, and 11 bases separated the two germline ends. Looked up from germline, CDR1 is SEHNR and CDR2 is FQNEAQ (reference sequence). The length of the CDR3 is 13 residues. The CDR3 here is CASSSRGADTQYF. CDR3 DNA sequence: TGTGCCAGCAGCTCCCGGGGGGCGGATACGCAGTATTTT.

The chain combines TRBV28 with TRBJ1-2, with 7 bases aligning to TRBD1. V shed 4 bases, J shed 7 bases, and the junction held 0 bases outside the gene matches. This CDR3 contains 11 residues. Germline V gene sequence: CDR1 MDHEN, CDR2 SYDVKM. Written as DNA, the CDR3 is TGTGCCAGCAGTTGGGACAGTGGCTACACCTTC. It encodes CASSWDSGYTF.

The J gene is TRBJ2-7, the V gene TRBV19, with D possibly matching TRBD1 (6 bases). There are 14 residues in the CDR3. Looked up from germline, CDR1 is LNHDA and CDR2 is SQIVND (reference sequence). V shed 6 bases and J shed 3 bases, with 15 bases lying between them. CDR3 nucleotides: TGTGCCAGTAGCGTAGGACAGTTTAACTACGAGCAGTACTTC. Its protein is CASSVGQFNYEQYF.

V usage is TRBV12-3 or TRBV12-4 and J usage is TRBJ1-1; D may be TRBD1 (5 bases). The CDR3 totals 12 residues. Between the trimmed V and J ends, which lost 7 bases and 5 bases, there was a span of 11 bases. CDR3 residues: CASTIGVTEAFF. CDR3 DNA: TGTGCCAGCACCATAGGGGTGACTGAAGCTTTCTTT.

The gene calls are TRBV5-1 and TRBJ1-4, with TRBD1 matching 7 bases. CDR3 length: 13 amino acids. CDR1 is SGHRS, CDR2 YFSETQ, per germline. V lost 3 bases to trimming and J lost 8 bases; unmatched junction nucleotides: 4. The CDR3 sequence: CASSSGTVEKLFF. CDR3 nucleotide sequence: TGCGCCAGCAGCTCCGGGACAGTCGAAAAACTGTTTTTT.

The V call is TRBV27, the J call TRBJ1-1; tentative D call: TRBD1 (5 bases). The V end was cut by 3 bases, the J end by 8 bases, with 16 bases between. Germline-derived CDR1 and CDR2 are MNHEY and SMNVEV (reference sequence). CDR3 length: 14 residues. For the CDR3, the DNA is TGTGCCAGCAGTTTCAGGGCATCGGTTAAAGAAGCTTTCTTT. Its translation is CASSFRASVKEAFF.